This is a list of T cell receptor beta chains from one sample in a study of spatial heterogeneity in lung cancer. One entry per CDR3 protein, called by TCRdb with MiXCR from the 5' RACE reads. This table holds 1,100 or so distinct CDR3 sequences, around 6.4% found once. The sample in question was normal lung tissue next to the tumor, obtained at surgery. The receptors were sampled from a male donor with early-stage non-small cell lung cancer. CDR3s include the opening cysteine and the closing phenylalanine or tryptophan. D genes are given only for firm matches. Clone size, where shown, is once, few, many, or a class for clones that have expanded.

size | J | V | D | DNA | CDR3
large | TRBJ2-1 | TRBV6-1 | TRBD2 | TGTGCCAGCATTCCACTAGCGGGGGGTTCTAATGAGCAGTTCTTC | CASIPLAGGSNEQFF
large | TRBJ1-5 | TRBV10-3 | TRBD1 | TGTGCCATCGGGACAGGAGATAGCAATCAGCCCCAGCATTTT | CAIGTGDSNQPQHF
medium-sized | TRBJ2-2 | TRBV11-2 | TRBD2 | TGTGCCAGCAGCTTAGTTTCGTCTAGCGGCACCGGGGAGCTGTTTTTT | CASSLVSSSGTGELFF
medium-sized | TRBJ2-1 | TRBV20-1 | TRBD2 | TGCAGTGTTTACCCCACTAGCGACTCCTACAATGAGCAGTTCTTC | CSVYPTSDSYNEQFF
medium-sized | TRBJ1-5 | TRBV28 | TRBD1 | TGTGCCAGCAGTTTGGGACAGGGGGATCAGCCCCAGCATTTT | CASSLGQGDQPQHF
medium-sized | TRBJ2-1 | TRBV3-1 | TRBD1 | TGTGCCAGCAGTCACCCCCCGGGACAGGGGGCGTACAATGAGCAGTTCTTC | CASSHPPGQGAYNEQFF
many | TRBJ1-2 | TRBV7-9 | TRBD1 | TGTGCCAGCCTGGGATCCTGGACAGGGGCCTATGGCTACACCTTC | CASLGSWTGAYGYTF
medium-sized | TRBJ2-5 | TRBV5-1 | TRBD2 | TGCGCCAGCATCAGGGTTAGCGGGAGCGGGGAGACCCAGTACTTC | CASIRVSGSGETQYF
medium-sized | TRBJ2-5 | TRBV20-1 | NA | TGCAGTGCTAGAGATTCGATCCGGGACAACACGAAAGAGACCCAGTACTTC | CSARDSIRDNTKETQYF
medium-sized | TRBJ2-5 | TRBV4-1 | NA | TGCGCCAGCAGCCGGCTAGAACAAGAGACCCAGTACTTC | CASSRLEQETQYF
NA | TRBJ2-1 | TRBV27 | TRBD1 | TGTGCCAGCAGAGCACAGGGGAAAAACTACAATGAGCAGTTCTTC | CASRAQGKNYNEQFF
medium-sized | TRBJ2-2 | TRBV23-1 | TRBD1 | TGCGCCAGCAGTCAAAGGGAAGGGGGCGAGGCCGGGGAGCTGTTTTTT | CASSQREGGEAGELFF
medium-sized | TRBJ2-5 | TRBV20-1 | TRBD2 | TGCAGTGCTAGTCCTAGCGGAGAGACCCAGTACTTC | CSASPSGETQYF
medium-sized | TRBJ2-1 | TRBV5-4 | TRBD2 | TGTGCCAGCAGTGGACCAGCGGGGGGCCTAAGAGATGAGCAGTTCTTC | CASSGPAGGLRDEQFF
medium-sized | TRBJ1-5 | TRBV20-1 | TRBD1 | TGCAGTGCTAGGGCCCGGGACAGGGTCAATCAGCCCCAGCATTTT | CSARARDRVNQPQHF
many | TRBJ2-3 | TRBV10-2 | TRBD2 | TGCGCCAGCAAGATAGCGGGGGGAGATACGCAGTATTTT | CASKIAGGDTQYF
medium-sized | TRBJ1-1 | TRBV20-1 | NA | TGCAGTGCTAGGCCCTTTAGGCCAGTGAACACTGAAGCTTTCTTT | CSARPFRPVNTEAFF
medium-sized | TRBJ2-5 | TRBV30 | NA | TGTGCCTGGAAGTCTTTTGCGGGACAGTACCAAGAGACCCAGTACTTC | CAWKSFAGQYQETQYF
few | TRBJ2-5 | TRBV5-6 | NA | TGTGCCAGCAGCTTGATAAGCCGCCCGGAGACCCAGTACTTC | CASSLISRPETQYF
large | TRBJ2-3 | TRBV20-1 | TRBD1 | TGCAGTGCTAGAGAACCCGGGACAGGGGGATTCTACGAGCACACAGATACGCAGTATTTT | CSAREPGTGGFYEHTDTQYF
few | TRBJ2-1 | TRBV5-5 | TRBD2 | TGTGCCAGCAGCTTAGGGGTAGCGGGGCTTTTATACAATGAGCAGTTCTTC | CASSLGVAGLLYNEQFF
medium-sized | TRBJ1-2 | TRBV10-3 | NA | TGTGCCATCAGTGAGCCCCCGGGACACCGGGATCACGGCTACACCTTC | CAISEPPGHRDHGYTF
medium-sized | TRBJ2-2 | TRBV5-4 | TRBD1 | TGTGCCAGCAGCTTGGGGACAGGACCCTACACCGGGGAGCTGTTTTTT | CASSLGTGPYTGELFF
large | TRBJ2-3 | TRBV29-1 | NA | TGCAGCGTTGATCCAAACACAGATACGCAGTATTTT | CSVDPNTDTQYF
large | TRBJ2-5 | TRBV7-9 | TRBD2 | TGTGCCAGCAGTGAAGCGGGAGGGCCGTCAGAGACCCAGTACTTC | CASSEAGGPSETQYF
large | TRBJ2-7 | TRBV6-2/TRBV6-3 | TRBD1 | TGTGCCAGCACCGGACAGGTCTACGAGCAGTACTTC | CASTGQVYEQYF
hyperexpanded | TRBJ2-7 | TRBV9 | TRBD1 | TGTGCCAGCGGACAGGGGTACGGCTACGAGCAGTACTTC | CASGQGYGYEQYF
large | TRBJ2-7 | TRBV3-1 | TRBD2 | TGTGCCAGCAGGTCCGAGACTAGCGGGAGTTACGAGCAGTACTTC | CASRSETSGSYEQYF
NA | TRBJ1-2 | TRBV7-9 | NA | TGTGCCAGCAGCTCAGGTGGAGCAGGGTTAGAAAACTATGGCTACACCTTC | CASSSGGAGLENYGYTF
medium-sized | TRBJ2-1 | TRBV30 | NA | TGTGCCTGGAGTGACGTAGCGTTGGGTGAGCAGTTCTTC | CAWSDVALGEQFF
many | TRBJ1-5 | TRBV3-1 | NA | TGTGCCAGCAGCCAACAAGCGTTTGGGCATGAGCCCCAGCATTTT | CASSQQAFGHEPQHF
medium-sized | TRBJ2-3 | TRBV5-1 | NA | TGCGCCAGCAGCCACTCAGCCGGGATTGCCACAGATACGCAGTATTTT | CASSHSAGIATDTQYF
medium-sized | TRBJ1-1 | TRBV2 | NA | TGTGCCAGCAGGCAGGACAGCCAAGGACGGGCTTTCTTT | CASRQDSQGRAFF
medium-sized | TRBJ2-2 | TRBV19 | NA | TGTGCCAGTAGTACGCCGAACACCGGGGAGCTGTTTTTT | CASSTPNTGELFF
medium-sized | TRBJ2-5 | TRBV24-1 | TRBD1 | TGTGCCACCGGTCAACCGGGACAGGGGCTTCCGGAGACCCAGTACTTC | CATGQPGQGLPETQYF
medium-sized | TRBJ2-3 | TRBV7-9 | TRBD1 | TGTGCCAGCAACTCCATCGGACAGGGACACACAGATACGCAGTATTTT | CASNSIGQGHTDTQYF
large | TRBJ2-1 | TRBV5-6 | NA | TGTGCCAGCAGCTTGGCTAGCCTCTACAATGAGCAGTTCTTC | CASSLASLYNEQFF
medium-sized | TRBJ2-5 | TRBV10-2 | NA | TGCGCCACCTCACAGGGCGACTACGAGACCCAGTACTTC | CATSQGDYETQYF
large | TRBJ2-1 | TRBV2 | TRBD2 | TGTGCCAGCAGAAATCCTAGCGGGGGATGGAATGAGCAGTTCTTC | CASRNPSGGWNEQFF
medium-sized | TRBJ2-1 | TRBV24-1 | TRBD1 | TGTGCCACCAGTGACCCGGGACAGGGATACAATGAGCAGTTCTTC | CATSDPGQGYNEQFF
large | TRBJ2-3 | TRBV28 | NA | TGTGCCAGCAGTTTGTACACAGATACGCAGTATTTT | CASSLYTDTQYF
NA | TRBJ1-2 | TRBV12-3/TRBV12-4 | TRBD1 | TGTGCCAGCAGCCCGGGACAGGGAAACTATGGCTACACCTTC | CASSPGQGNYGYTF
large | TRBJ1-2 | TRBV11-2 | TRBD1 | TGTGCCAGCAGCGTACGGGACAGGACTTCCTATGGCTACACCTTC | CASSVRDRTSYGYTF
medium-sized | TRBJ2-4 | TRBV7-2 | TRBD2 | TGTGCCAGCAGCTTAGCGGGAGGGCCATCATACTTC | CASSLAGGPSYF
medium-sized | TRBJ2-2 | TRBV7-6 | NA | TGTGCCAGCAGCCTTGACCCCTCCGGGGAGCTGTTTTTT | CASSLDPSGELFF
medium-sized | TRBJ2-1 | TRBV6-2/TRBV6-3 | TRBD2 | TGTGCCAGCAGACTAGCGGGAGGGGATGAGCAGTTCTTC | CASRLAGGDEQFF
large | TRBJ2-1 | TRBV28 | NA | TGTGCCAGCAGAGAGACTAGAAACAATGAGCAGTTCTTC | CASRETRNNEQFF
medium-sized | TRBJ2-5 | TRBV25-1 | NA | TGTGCCAGCAGTGACCCCGGCCCTTCCCGAGAGACCCAGTACTTC | CASSDPGPSRETQYF
large | TRBJ1-6 | TRBV28 | NA | TGTGCCAGCAGTTTCTCAGGGGTCGGCAATTCACCCCTCCACTTT | CASSFSGVGNSPLHF
large | TRBJ2-1 | TRBV3-1 | TRBD2 | TGTGCCAGCAGCCTAAGTGGACTAGCGGGAGGTGCGGACCCCTACAATGAGCAGTTCTTC | CASSLSGLAGGADPYNEQFF
many | TRBJ2-5 | TRBV3-1 | TRBD2 | TGTGCCAGCAGCCAACTAGCGGGAGGGGGGGAGACCCAGTACTTC | CASSQLAGGGETQYF
NA | TRBJ2-5 | TRBV10-3 | TRBD2 | TGTGCCATCAGGGGCGGACTAGAAGAGACCCAGTACTTC | CAIRGGLEETQYF
NA | TRBJ1-1 | TRBV14 | NA | TGTGCCAGCAGCCAGACAAGGACAGAGAACACTGAAGCTTTCTTT | CASSQTRTENTEAFF
medium-sized | TRBJ1-2 | TRBV27 | NA | TGTGCCAGCGGGACGGGACACCTATATGGCTACACCTTC | CASGTGHLYGYTF